The source of this TCR beta chain is a study of blood T cell repertoires in COVID-19. Source study methods: Reference gene primer amplification in the assay estimated nucleated cell counts. The table came from immunoSEQ multiplex PCR; TCRdb's copy has only in-frame clones and leaves some out. V, J and clone size derive from that table, while D and trimming were established from the DNA sequence. The sample shows about 83,000 clones, about 82% of them seen only once. The CDR3 is 14 amino acids. CDR1 and CDR2 from the germline V gene are SGHNT and YYREEE (reference sequence). With V trimmed by 0 bases and J by 11 bases, 7 bases remained unmatched.

This chain links TRBV5-4 with TRBJ1-4, with 7 bases that match TRBD1. The sequence derives from a woman older than 75 with acute or convalescent COVID-19. The source material was peripheral blood. CDR3: CASSLGGGFDKLFF. Written as DNA, the CDR3 is TGTGCCAGCAGCTTGGGAGGGGGCTTTGATAAACTGTTTTTT.